Listed below are T cell receptor beta chains from one sample, sequenced in a study of blood T cell repertoires in COVID-19. Sequencing used immunoSEQ multiplex PCR; TCRdb keeps in-frame clones, though not all of them. The sample holds about 81,000 clones, roughly 90% seen once. Sequencing was performed on peripheral blood. Source of these receptors: a man in his 70s with acute or convalescent COVID-19. The CDR3 runs from the conserved cysteine through the conserved F or W. Fields, in order: D gene, J gene, V gene, clone size, CDR3 DNA, CDR3 protein. D genes are given only for firm matches. Only some rows state a clone size, as once, few, many or a class for expanded clones.

>TRBD1|TRBJ1-1|TRBV27|.
TGTGCCAGCAGTTTAATACCAGGGGGCAACACTGAAGCTTTCTTT
CASSLIPGGNTEAFF
>.|TRBJ1-4|TRBV5-1|.
TGCGCCAGCAGCGACAGCACAACTAATGAAAAACTGTTTTTT
CASSDSTTNEKLFF
>TRBD1|TRBJ2-2|TRBV7-7|.
TGTGCTAGCAGCTTGGTCGGGACAGGGAACACCGGGGAGCTGTTTTTT
CASSLVGTGNTGELFF
>.|TRBJ1-5|TRBV5-6|.
TGTGCCAGCAGCCCGGGAGGGCAGGGACAACAGCCCCAGCATTTT
CASSPGGQGQQPQHF
>TRBD1|TRBJ2-7|TRBV3-1/TRBV3-2|.
TGTGCCAGCAGCCGCCGGGACAGAGCCTACGAGCAGTACTTC
CASSRRDRAYEQYF
>TRBD2|TRBJ2-7|TRBV3-1/TRBV3-2|few
TGTGCCAGCAGCCAAGAGGCGGGGGTCAGGTACGAGCAGTACTTC
CASSQEAGVRYEQYF
>TRBD2|TRBJ2-7|TRBV23-1|.
TGCGCCAGCAGAACGGACAGTAAAAAACTAGCGGGAGGGCCTTACGAGCAGTACTTC
CASRTDSKKLAGGPYEQYF
>.|TRBJ2-3|TRBV7-9|.
TGTGCCAGCAGCTTAGTGTCACAGGGTTCAGATACGCAGTATTTT
CASSLVSQGSDTQYF
>TRBD2|TRBJ2-5|TRBV28|.
TGTGCCAGCAGTACCGGACTAGCGGGTGAGACCCAGTACTTC
CASSTGLAGETQYF
>.|TRBJ2-4|TRBV18|.
TGTGCCAGCTCACCAATTCAGGGAACCAAAAACATTCAGTACTTC
CASSPIQGTKNIQYF
>.|TRBJ1-6|TRBV18|.
TGTGCCAGCTCAACCATTCGGGGAGGGGATTCACCCCTCCACTTT
CASSTIRGGDSPLHF
>.|TRBJ2-1|TRBV7-9|.
TGTGCCAGCAGCTTATCACAAATCTCCTACAATGAGCAGTTCTTC
CASSLSQISYNEQFF
>.|TRBJ1-5|TRBV4-3|once
TGCGCCAGCAGCCTCTGGGGGCATCAGCCCCAGCATTTT
CASSLWGHQPQHF
>.|TRBJ2-3|TRBV11-2|.
TGTGCCAGCAGCTCCTTTGGCCTCACAGATACGCAGTATTTT
CASSSFGLTDTQYF
>.|TRBJ1-6|TRBV11-2|.
TGTGCCAGCAGCTTAGATGAGAGTCAGGGCCGTTCACCCCTCCACTTT
CASSLDESQGRSPLHF
>TRBD1|TRBJ2-5|TRBV7-9|.
TGTGCCAGCAGCCGAGATACAGGGGGCGAGACCCAGTACTTC
CASSRDTGGETQYF
>.|TRBJ2-6|TRBV7-2|once
TGTGCCAGCAGCTTCGACACAAAGGGGGCCAACGTCCTGACTTTC
CASSFDTKGANVLTF
>TRBD1|TRBJ2-2|TRBV5-1|once
TGCGCCAGCAGCTGGGACAGGGTCTCGAACACCGGGGAGCTGTTTTTT
CASSWDRVSNTGELFF
>TRBD1|TRBJ2-7|TRBV6-5|.
TGTGCCAGCAGCCGCTCGACAGGGGGCTCCTACGAGCAGTACTTC
CASSRSTGGSYEQYF
>TRBD1|TRBJ2-3|TRBV27|.
TGTGCCAGCAGTTTAAATGACAGGGGACCAGATACGCAGTATTTT
CASSLNDRGPDTQYF
>.|TRBJ2-3|TRBV2|.
TGTGCCAGCAGTCCCCAGGGGGGTACAGATACGCAGTATTTT
CASSPQGGTDTQYF
>.|TRBJ2-2|TRBV9|.
TGTGCCAGCAGCGTAGGAAGCCTAAACACCGGGGAGCTGTTTTTT
CASSVGSLNTGELFF
>TRBD1|TRBJ2-2|TRBV19|.
TGTGCCAGTAGTCAGGGACAGGGGGCTTACGGGGAGCTGTTTTTT
CASSQGQGAYGELFF
>TRBD1|TRBJ1-5|TRBV4-2|once
TGTGCCAGCAGCCAAGGGACAGGGAATAATCAGCCCCAGCATTTT
CASSQGTGNNQPQHF
>.|TRBJ1-1|TRBV5-6|once
TGTGCCAGCAGCAGGGGGAGTAGCACTGAAGCTTTCTTT
CASSRGSSTEAFF
>.|TRBJ2-7|TRBV29-1|.
TGCAGCGTTGAAGGGGGAGGCTCCTACGAGCAGTACTTC
CSVEGGGSYEQYF
>.|TRBJ1-5|TRBV19|.
TGTGCCAGTAGTATAGAGGGGCTCGGCAATCAGCCCCAGCATTTT
CASSIEGLGNQPQHF
>.|TRBJ1-6|TRBV10-3|.
TGTGCCATCAGTGAGATCCGCTCGGGGGATTATAATTCACCCCTCCACTTT
CAISEIRSGDYNSPLHF
>.|TRBJ2-7|TRBV7-2|.
TGTGCCAGCAGCTTTAGGGGTTCCCACGAGCAGTACTTC
CASSFRGSHEQYF
>.|TRBJ1-5|TRBV12-3/TRBV12-4|.
TGTGCCAGCAGTTTCGGAGGGAAGCAGCCCCAGCATTTT
CASSFGGKQPQHF
>.|TRBJ2-1|TRBV10-3|.
TGTGCCATCAACGGGAAGGGTGGCGGGATGAATGAGCAGTTCTTC
CAINGKGGGMNEQFF
>TRBD1|TRBJ1-5|TRBV2|.
TGTGCCAGCGGGTTACCGACAGGGGCTAATTCGCCCCAGCATTTT
CASGLPTGANSPQHF
>TRBD2|TRBJ2-7|TRBV10-3|once
TGTGCCATCAGTGAACCGCCGGGACTAGCGGGAGACGGAAGCGAGCAGTACTTC
CAISEPPGLAGDGSEQYF
>.|TRBJ1-5|TRBV6-2/TRBV6-3|.
TGTGCCAGCAGTTACGTGTTCGGGGGGCAGGGCCAGCCCCAGCATTTT
CASSYVFGGQGQPQHF
>TRBD1|TRBJ1-4|TRBV23-1|.
TGCGCCGGGACGTGGACAGGTTGTGAAAAACTGTTTTTT
CAGTWTGCEKLFF
>.|TRBJ2-1|TRBV5-1|.
TGCGCCAGCAGCTTGGATCCCGGTACCTACAATGAGCAGTTCTTC
CASSLDPGTYNEQFF
>TRBD1|TRBJ1-6|TRBV28|few
TGTGCCAGCAGTCGCCGGCCCAAAGGGACAGGCGATAATTCACCCCTCCACTTT
CASSRRPKGTGDNSPLHF
>.|TRBJ2-4|TRBV3-1/TRBV3-2|.
TGTGCCAGCAGCCAAGAGCGGATAGCCAAAAACATTCAGTACTTC
CASSQERIAKNIQYF
>TRBD1|TRBJ2-7|TRBV7-9|few
TGTGCCAGCAGCGGCCGGACAGGTTGGTTGAACGAGCAGTACTTC
CASSGRTGWLNEQYF
>.|TRBJ2-3|TRBV5-1|.
TGCGCCAGCAGCTTGAATCTAGGAACTATTGATACGCAGTATTTT
CASSLNLGTIDTQYF
>TRBD1|TRBJ1-4|TRBV5-4|.
TGTGCCAGCAGCGCCGGGACAGGGAGTGAAAAACTGTTTTTT
CASSAGTGSEKLFF
>.|TRBJ2-6|TRBV28|.
TGTGCCAGCAGTTTGAGCGCGGCTACCTCTGGGGCCAACGTCCTGACTTTC
CASSLSAATSGANVLTF
>TRBD2|TRBJ2-1|TRBV7-2|.
TGTGCCAGCAGCCCGAGCGGGAGCTGGTACAGCGAGCAGTTCTTC
CASSPSGSWYSEQFF
>TRBD1|TRBJ1-4|TRBV27|.
TGTGCCAGCAGTCCCTGGACAGGGTTTCATGAAAAACTGTTTTTT
CASSPWTGFHEKLFF
>.|TRBJ1-3|TRBV7-2|.
TGTGCCAGCAGCTTAGCCCGGGACTCTGGAAACACCATATATTTT
CASSLARDSGNTIYF
>TRBD1|TRBJ1-6|TRBV25-1|.
TGTGCCAGCAGTGAATCCTTGGGACAGTTAAATTCACCCCTCCACTTT
CASSESLGQLNSPLHF
>.|TRBJ2-2|TRBV7-9|.
TGTGCCAGCAGCAGCCGAGGTGGCGGGGAGCTGTTTTTT
CASSSRGGGELFF
>.|TRBJ1-6|TRBV4-1|.
TGCGCCAGCAGCCAAGTTGGTAGCTCCTATAATTCACCCCTCCACTTT
CASSQVGSSYNSPLHF
>TRBD1|TRBJ1-6|TRBV15|.
TGTGCCACCAGCCCTGACAGGGGGTATTATAATTCACCCCTCCACTTT
CATSPDRGYYNSPLHF
>.|TRBJ1-1|TRBV19|.
TGTGCCAGTAGTACCTTAAGGGGCACTGAAGCTTTCTTT
CASSTLRGTEAFF
>.|TRBJ1-2|TRBV5-1|.
TGCGCCAGCAGCTTGGGCGGGGGTCGAGGCTATGGCTACACCTTC
CASSLGGGRGYGYTF
>.|TRBJ2-3|TRBV18|once
TGTGCCAGCTCACCATATAGCGGCTACACAGATACGCAGTATTTT
CASSPYSGYTDTQYF
>.|TRBJ1-2|TRBV19|.
TGTGCCAGTAGTCCCGGTGGGGGGGCCATCTATGGCTACACCTTC
CASSPGGGAIYGYTF
>TRBD1|TRBJ1-2|TRBV6-5|once
TGTGCCAGCAGTACCTCGACAGGGTTCGGCTATGGCTACACCTTC
CASSTSTGFGYGYTF